These 22 T cell receptor beta chains originate from one sample sequenced in a study of T cell responses to AZD1222 COVID-19 vaccine. The assay was immunoSEQ multiplex PCR, and TCRdb's table has in-frame clones only and misses some. The table includes roughly 120,000 clones, 80% to 90% detected once. Material: peripheral blood, obtained on day 0 of AZD1222 vaccination. The receptors shown here come from an adult in good health.

This chain uses TRBV6-5 with TRBJ1-3, with D possibly matching TRBD1 (6 bases). This CDR3 contains 14 residues. V lost 7 bases to trimming and J lost 3 bases, with 13 bases between them. The germline gives CDR1 MNHEY, CDR2 SVGAGI. The CDR3 DNA reads TGTGCCAGCAAAGGGGGTCCATATGGAAACACCATATATTTT. It yields the protein CASKGGPYGNTIYF.

J is TRBJ1-5 and V is TRBV19; D gene uncertain. Germline CDR1 is LNHDA and CDR2 is SQIVND (reference sequence). Between the trimmed V and J ends, which lost 1 base and 3 bases, there was a span of 4 bases. This CDR3 is built from 13 residues. This CDR3 is CASSIGNNQPQHF. CDR3 nucleotides: TGTGCCAGTAGTATAGGGAACAATCAGCCCCAGCATTTT.

The chain carries TRBV15 and TRBJ2-7; no clear D gene. Trimming stripped 4 bases from V and 4 bases from J, with 5 bases between. Germline CDR1 and CDR2: LNHNV and YYDKDF (reference sequence). The CDR3 runs to 11 residues. The CDR3 DNA follows: TGTGCCACCAGCAATCGGTACGAGCAGTACTTC. This encodes CATSNRYEQYF.

V usage is TRBV7-3 and J usage is TRBJ2-7; TRBD2 aligns across 10 bases. CDR1 SGHTA and CDR2 FQGTGA come from the germline V gene. After removal of 4 bases from V and 5 bases from J, the junction contained 2 bases not matched to a gene. The CDR3 has 13 residues. This CDR3 reads CASSSSGGNEQYF. The CDR3 DNA is TGTGCCAGCAGCTCTAGCGGGGGCAACGAGCAGTACTTC.

The rearrangement uses TRBV4-3 and TRBJ1-1, with D uncertain. Germline V lookup: CDR1 LGHNA, CDR2 YSLEER. V was cut by 0 bases and J by 5 bases, with 10 bases left in between. This CDR3 has 14 residues. In nucleotides, the CDR3 is TGCGCCAGCAGCCAAGAATCACAGCCAACTGAAGCTTTCTTT. Its translation: CASSQESQPTEAFF.

The V call is TRBV3-1 (or the pseudogene TRBV3-2), the J call TRBJ2-7, with 13 bases matching TRBD2. The germline V gene has CDR1 LGHDT and CDR2 YNNKEL (reference sequence). The length of the CDR3 is 17 residues. V gave up 4 bases and J gave up 3 bases; unmatched junction bases: 9. The CDR3 nucleotides read TGTGCCAGCAGCCGCCCCCGGGGGACTAGCGGGATCTACGAGCAGTACTTC. This sequence encodes CASSRPRGTSGIYEQYF.

V gene TRBV19 combines with J gene TRBJ1-1, with 7 bases aligning to TRBD1. Germline V gene data show CDR1 as LNHDA and CDR2 as SQIVND (reference sequence). The CDR3 extends over 15 amino acids. The ends lost 5 bases at V and 5 bases at J; junction bases unmatched: 11. The CDR3 DNA is TGTGCCAGTAGTCCGGGACAGTTCTCAGGGACTGAAGCTTTCTTT. As protein: CASSPGQFSGTEAFF.

V is TRBV6-2 or TRBV6-3 and J is TRBJ1-2; no firm D call. The germline CDR1 and CDR2 sequences are MNHEY and SVGEGT. V shed 5 bases and J shed 1 base, with 14 bases lying between them. CDR3 length equals 15 residues. The CDR3 protein is CASSHLGTINYGYTF. The CDR3 DNA reads as TGTGCCAGCAGTCACCTCGGAACGATTAACTATGGCTACACCTTC.

As regards this clone: The same CDR3 is also encoded by other DNA sequences in this sample. The chain employs TRBV18 and TRBJ1-2; 8 bases are shared with TRBD1. The ends lost 3 bases at V and 4 bases at J; junction bases unmatched: 4. This CDR3 has 14 residues. CDR1 is KGHSH, CDR2 LQKENI, per germline. Written as DNA, the CDR3 is TGTGCCAGCTCACCCGGACAGGGTGGCTATGGCTACACCTTC. Amino acid sequence: CASSPGQGGYGYTF.

This chain uses TRBV27 with TRBJ1-3; D is ambiguous. The V end lost 1 base, the J end lost 2 bases, and 6 bases lay between the germline ends. This CDR3 spans 14 amino acids. CDR1 and CDR2 (germline): MNHEY, SMNVEV (reference sequence). The CDR3 sequence: CASSLYGTGNTIYF. The CDR3 DNA is TGTGCCAGCAGTTTATATGGGACTGGAAACACCATATATTTT.

The CDR3 here is CASSQEIRVGTISYEQYF. The CDR3, as DNA: TGCGCCAGCAGCCAAGAGATTCGGGTCGGGACAATCTCCTACGAGCAGTACTTC. This chain links TRBV4-3 with TRBJ2-7; weak D call: TRBD1 (6 bases). The CDR3 sequence is 18 residues long. The germline CDR1 and CDR2 sequences are LGHNA and YSLEER. The germline V and J ends were trimmed by 0 bases and 0 bases, with 18 bases remaining between them.

The CDR3 DNA reads as TGTGCCAGCAGCTTAGCGGGACCTAGCACAGATACGCAGTATTTT. Translating gives CASSLAGPSTDTQYF. This sequence joins TRBV7-9 and TRBJ2-3, with D possibly called TRBD1 or TRBD2 (5 bases each). Germline V gene lookup returns CDR1 SEHNR and CDR2 FQNEAQ (reference sequence). Trimming removed 0 bases at V and 0 bases at J, with 7 bases between. This CDR3 has 15 residues.

This chain links TRBV4-2 with TRBJ1-4, with D hard to call. Germline lookup yields CDR1 LGHNA and CDR2 YNFKEQ. The CDR3 loop spans 15 amino acids. Trimming took 1 base from V and 4 from J, leaving 10 bases between them. The CDR3 loop is CASSQAIGNNEKLFF. CDR3 sequence (DNA): TGTGCCAGCAGCCAAGCTATCGGAAATAATGAAAAACTGTTTTTT.

The chain joins TRBV7-8 to TRBJ1-5; unclear D gene. This CDR3 is built from 14 residues. The V end lost 7 bases, the J end lost 0 bases, and 10 bases lay between the germline ends. The germline V gene has CDR1 SGHVS and CDR2 FQNEAQ. The CDR3, as DNA: TGTGCCAGCATCGTCCCCTTTAGCAATCAGCCCCAGCATTTT. This codes for CASIVPFSNQPQHF.

CDR3 sequence reads: CASSPGTTRNTEAFF. CDR3 sequence (DNA): TGTGCCAGCAGCCCAGGGACGACGAGGAACACTGAAGCTTTCTTT. This chain uses TRBV5-4 with TRBJ1-1; perhaps TRBD1 as D (5 bases). The V gene lost 4 bases and the J gene lost 1 base, with 14 bases spanning the gap. This CDR3 is 15 amino acids long. CDR1 is SGHNT and CDR2 is YYREEE in the germline V gene (reference sequence).

V is TRBV5-5 and J is TRBJ2-7; D unclear. The CDR3 has 12 amino acids. V was cut by 4 bases and J by 3 bases, with 8 bases left in between. The germline V gene encodes CDR1 SGHKS and CDR2 YYEKEE (reference sequence). The CDR3 here is CASSIVNYEQYF. The CDR3 nucleotides are TGTGCCAGCAGCATCGTAAACTACGAGCAGTACTTC.

The chain recombines TRBV28 with TRBJ1-2; D is unresolved. V was pared by 4 bases and J by 5 bases, with 11 bases between. CDR1 is MDHEN and CDR2 is SYDVKM in the germline V gene. This CDR3 spans 13 amino acids. CDR3 nucleotides: TGTGCCAGCAGTTCAGGTCTTGGATATGGCTACACCTTC. This translates into CASSSGLGYGYTF.

The chain is built from TRBV4-1 and TRBJ2-3; TRBD2 matches 8 bases. V gave up 1 base and J gave up 3 bases; unmatched junction bases: 9. Germline CDR1 MGHRA, CDR2 YSYEKL. The CDR3 runs 17 residues. CDR3 amino acids: CASSQAILAGGTDTQYF. The CDR3 coding sequence is TGCGCCAGCAGCCAAGCAATCTTGGCGGGGGGAACAGATACGCAGTATTTT.

This rearrangement joins TRBV6-5 to TRBJ2-4, with 7 bases that match TRBD1. The J segment lost 5 bases and the V segment lost 7 bases, leaving 8 bases of the junction unmatched. Germline-derived CDR1 and CDR2 are MNHEY and SVGAGI. This CDR3 has 14 amino acids. The CDR3 protein is CASKKTGTENIQYF. For the CDR3, the DNA is TGTGCCAGCAAAAAAACCGGGACAGAAAACATTCAGTACTTC.

The J gene is TRBJ2-7, the V gene TRBV6-1; D not resolved. Germline-derived CDR1 and CDR2 are MNHNS and SASEGT. Between the trimmed V and J ends, which lost 0 bases and 2 bases, there was a span of 5 bases. The CDR3 has 13 residues. CDR3 in DNA: TGTGCCAGCAGTGAAGCTGCGGCCTACGAGCAGTACTTC. Translating it yields CASSEAAAYEQYF.

This clone was seen a few times. The chain is built from TRBV27 and TRBJ1-2; 10 bases match TRBD1. Germline-derived CDR1 and CDR2 are MNHEY and SMNVEV (reference sequence). The CDR3 has 14 amino acids. The junction had 10 bases not matched to a gene; V was cut back by 5 bases and J by 10 bases. Written as DNA, the CDR3 is TGTGCCAGCAGTGCTCCGGGACAGGGGAAAATCTACACCTTC. This encodes CASSAPGQGKIYTF.

This clone was seen only a few times. The chain recombines TRBV7-8 with TRBJ1-2; 7 bases map to TRBD1. Germline V gene data show CDR1 as SGHVS and CDR2 as FQNEAQ. The CDR3 has 13 residues. With 7 bases clipped from V and 2 bases from J, the junction kept 4 bases outside the gene matches. CDR3 amino acids: CASTPTGNYGYTF. The CDR3 DNA reads TGTGCCAGCACCCCGACAGGGAACTATGGCTACACCTTC.